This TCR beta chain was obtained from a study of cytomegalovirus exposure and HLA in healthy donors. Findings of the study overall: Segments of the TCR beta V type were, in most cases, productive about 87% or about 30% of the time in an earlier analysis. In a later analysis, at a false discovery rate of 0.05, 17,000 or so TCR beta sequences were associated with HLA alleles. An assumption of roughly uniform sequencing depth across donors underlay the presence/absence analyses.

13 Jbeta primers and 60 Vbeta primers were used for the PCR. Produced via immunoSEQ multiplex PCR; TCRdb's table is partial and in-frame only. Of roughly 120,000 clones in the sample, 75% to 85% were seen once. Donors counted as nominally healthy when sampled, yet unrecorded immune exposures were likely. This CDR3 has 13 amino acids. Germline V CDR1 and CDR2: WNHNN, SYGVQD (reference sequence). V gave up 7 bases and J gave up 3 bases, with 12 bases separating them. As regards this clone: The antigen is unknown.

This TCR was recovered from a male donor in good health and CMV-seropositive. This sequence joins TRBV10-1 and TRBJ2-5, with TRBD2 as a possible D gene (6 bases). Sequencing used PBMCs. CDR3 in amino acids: CASMGGGEETQYF. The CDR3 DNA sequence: TGCGCCAGCATGGGCGGCGGGGAAGAGACCCAGTACTTC.